The entry that follows covers one TCR beta chain sequence. The sample is drawn from a study of response to subunit inactivated influenza vaccine. One entry per CDR3 protein, called by TCRdb with MiXCR from the RT-PCR reads. Seen here are under 750,000 distinct CDR3 sequences, about 11% observed once, and the top ten hold roughly 10%. V was clipped by 2 bases and J by 7 bases, with 18 bases between them. Germline-derived CDR1 and CDR2 are LNHDA and SQIVND (reference sequence). CDR3 length equals 16 residues. The receptor's source is a man aged 50-59 years who received an inactivated influenza vaccine. This chain connects TRBV19 to TRBJ2-1, with D possibly being TRBD2 (5 bases). Sample: PBMCs from blood, taken on the day of vaccination. The DNA of the CDR3 is TGTGCCAGTAGTATATCGAGGCTAGCCACGGCGAATGAGCAGTTCTTC. Its protein is CASSISRLATANEQFF.